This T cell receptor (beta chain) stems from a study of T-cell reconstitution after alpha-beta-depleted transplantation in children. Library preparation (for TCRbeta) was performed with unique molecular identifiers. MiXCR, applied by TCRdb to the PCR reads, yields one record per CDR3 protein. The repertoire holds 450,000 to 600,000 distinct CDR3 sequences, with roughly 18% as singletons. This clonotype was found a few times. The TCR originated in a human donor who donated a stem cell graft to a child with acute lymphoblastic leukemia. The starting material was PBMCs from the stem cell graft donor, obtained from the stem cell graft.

CDR3 nucleotide sequence: TGCGCCAGCAGCCCCGCGACTAGCGGCTTCCAAGAGACCCAGTACTTC. It encodes CASSPATSGFQETQYF. The chain links TRBV5-1 to TRBJ2-5; 9 nucleotides match TRBD2. From germline, CDR1 is SGHRS and CDR2 YFSETQ. Trimming removed 4 bases from V and 1 base from J; junction bases left unmatched: 8. CDR3 length equals 16 residues.